This entry concerns a single T cell receptor beta chain. One end of the junction fails to match germline, which may point to a read error. RNA transcripts provided the source from which TCR beta CDR3 regions were amplified. The HTBI primer set was used in a first-round RT-PCR of the TCR CDR3. TCRdb reprocessed the multiplex PCR reads via MiXCR and lists one record per CDR3 protein. The table lists approximately 380,000 distinct CDR3 sequences, 18% of them singletons. The record originates from a study of T cells in Graves' hyperthyroidism and ophthalmopathy. The receptor comes from a man aged 18-30 years with Graves' ophthalmopathy. Source material: blood.

The CDR3 reads CATSGTGTGTQYF. The CDR3 DNA follows: TGTGCCACCAGCGGGACCGGGACAGGTACGCAGTATTTT. The V call is TRBV15, the J call TRBJ2-3; 8 positions match TRBD1. The CDR3 is made up of 13 amino acids. The germline V gene encodes CDR1 LNHNV and CDR2 YYDKDF (reference sequence).